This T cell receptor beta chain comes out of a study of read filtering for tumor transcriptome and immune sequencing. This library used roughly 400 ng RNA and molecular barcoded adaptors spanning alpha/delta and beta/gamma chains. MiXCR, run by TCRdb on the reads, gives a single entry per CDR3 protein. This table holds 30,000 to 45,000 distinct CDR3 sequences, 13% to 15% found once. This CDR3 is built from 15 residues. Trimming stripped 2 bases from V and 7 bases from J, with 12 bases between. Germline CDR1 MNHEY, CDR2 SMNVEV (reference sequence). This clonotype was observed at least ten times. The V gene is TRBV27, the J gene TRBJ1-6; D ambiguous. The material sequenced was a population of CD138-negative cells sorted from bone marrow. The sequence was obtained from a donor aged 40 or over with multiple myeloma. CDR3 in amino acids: CASSLGPAPNSPLHF. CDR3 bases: TGTGCCAGCAGTTTAGGTCCCGCTCCAAATTCACCCCTCCACTTT.